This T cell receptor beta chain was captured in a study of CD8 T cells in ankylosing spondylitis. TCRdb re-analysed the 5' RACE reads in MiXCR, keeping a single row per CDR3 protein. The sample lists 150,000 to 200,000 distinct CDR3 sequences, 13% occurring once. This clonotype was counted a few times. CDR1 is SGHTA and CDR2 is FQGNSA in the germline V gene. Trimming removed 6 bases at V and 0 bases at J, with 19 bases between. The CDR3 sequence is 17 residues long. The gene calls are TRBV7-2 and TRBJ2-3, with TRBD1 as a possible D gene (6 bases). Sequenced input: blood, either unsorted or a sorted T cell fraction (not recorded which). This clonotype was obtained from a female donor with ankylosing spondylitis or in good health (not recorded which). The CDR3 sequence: CASRAGAGRTSTDTQYF. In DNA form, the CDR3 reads TGTGCCAGCAGAGCAGGGGCAGGACGCACTAGCACAGATACGCAGTATTTT.